The text below deals with one T cell receptor (beta chain). The antigen is unknown. This sample stems from a study of regulatory T cells in long-lasting Graves disease. Time point specified: newly diagnosed GD, antithyroid drugs for less than 3 months. Generation of the TCR library employed RNA extracted from PBMCs. CDR3-region Arm-PCR and iRepertoire HTBI primers produced the TCR beta libraries. TCRdb reanalysed the multiplex PCR reads using MiXCR and keeps one entry per CDR3 protein. The table includes approximately 470,000 distinct CDR3 sequences, 15% to 20% detected once. The CDR3 covers 15 residues. V was clipped by 1 base and J by 5 bases; unmatched bases: 10. Germline-derived CDR1 and CDR2 are DFQATT and SNEGSKA (reference sequence). General study results and limits: Persistent disease favored TRBV28, TRBJ1-2 and TRBJ2-5.

The data also belong to a second study, concerning T cells in Graves' hyperthyroidism and ophthalmopathy. As that report states: First-round RT-PCR targeting the TCR CDR3 was performed with the HTBI primer set.

The chain employs TRBV20-1 and TRBJ2-7, with 8 bases matching TRBD1. The source of this sequence is a middle-aged man with Graves disease. The starting material was peripheral blood mononuclear cells (PBMCs), obtained at new diagnosis, from a patient treated with antithyroid drugs. Written as DNA, the CDR3 is TGCAGTGCTAGAGCCAGGACAGGGTATAGCCACGAGCAGTACTTC. Residues: CSARARTGYSHEQYF.